The entry below describes one TCR beta chain. J lost 6 bases, V lost 0 bases, and 8 bases had no gene match. Germline V lookup: CDR1 SGHVS, CDR2 FQNEAQ. CDR3 length equals 16 residues. The sample originates from a study of shared clonotypes between healthy human individuals. Cells designated naive CD8 were CD45RO-negative and were positively selected for CCR7, with terminally differentiated effector memory CD45RA+ cells excluded. The protocol was immunoSEQ multiplex PCR, while the TCRdb copy is restricted to in-frame clones and leaves out a portion. The sample lists hundreds of thousands of clones, 90% to 97% occurring once.

Source material: naive CD8+ T cells sorted from blood. The sequence derives from a woman aged 25 to 39 in good health. This chain links TRBV7-8 with TRBJ2-1; TRBD1 matches 7 bases. The CDR3 region is CASSLAPRTGGNEQFF. The CDR3 DNA follows: TGTGCCAGCAGCTTAGCCCCCCGGACAGGAGGCAATGAGCAGTTCTTC.